This entry lists 3 T cell receptor beta chains sequenced from one sample in a study of blood T cell repertoires in COVID-19. Profiling relied on immunoSEQ multiplex PCR, and the TCRdb table lists in-frame clones only, not all of them. Counted here are about 270,000 clones, over 70% occurring once; the ten biggest clones make up about 5.7%. Input material: peripheral blood. The receptor source for this set is a man aged 80 or over with acute or convalescent COVID-19.

V and J are TRBV9 and TRBJ1-4; 8 bases are a match to TRBD1. CDR1 SGDLS and CDR2 YYNGEE come from the germline V gene. This CDR3 is built from 15 residues. Unmatched junction bases numbered 7, after V lost 4 bases and J lost 5 bases. CDR3 bases: TGTGCCAGCAGCCGACAGGACAGGGAGAATGAAAAACTGTTTTTT. Protein product: CASSRQDRENEKLFF. The whole variable domain, remainder taken from reference TRBV9 and TRBJ1-4, is DSGVTQTPKHLITATGQRVTLRCSPRSGDLSVYWYQQSLDQGLQFLIQYYNGEERAKGNILERFSAQQFPDLHSELNLSSLELGDSALYFCASSRQDRENEKLFFGSGTQLSVL.

The chain combines TRBV6-1 with TRBJ1-3, with TRBD1 as a possible D gene (6 bases). In germline, CDR1 is MNHNS, CDR2 SASEGT. This CDR3 spans 17 amino acids. Trimming removed 4 bases at V and 1 base at J, with 17 bases between. The CDR3 nucleotides read TGTGCCAGCAGTGGGCGAACAGGGCTCGCTTCTGGAAACACCATATATTTT. Translation gives CASSGRTGLASGNTIYF.

This chain links TRBV6-5 with TRBJ1-2; 7 nucleotides match TRBD1. The CDR3 covers 14 residues. Trimming took 2 bases from V and 6 from J; bases not matched to a gene: 6. In germline, CDR1 is MNHEY, CDR2 SVGAGI. CDR3 in amino acids: CASSYPGQRNGYTF. The CDR3 DNA reads as TGTGCCAGCAGTTACCCGGGACAGCGAAATGGCTACACCTTC.